Below are 5 T cell receptor beta chains sequenced from a single sample in a study of shared T cell receptors in the human thymus. Profiling relied on immunoSEQ multiplex PCR, and the TCRdb table lists in-frame clones only, not all of them. The sample holds over 65,000 clones, 90% to 95% seen once. Input material: thymocytes. Receptors were obtained from a human donor.

V usage is TRBV19 and J usage is TRBJ1-5, with D unresolved. Between the trimmed V and J ends, which lost 4 bases and 4 bases, there was a span of 14 bases. The CDR3 spans 15 residues. The germline CDR1 and CDR2 sequences are LNHDA and SQIVND (reference sequence). This CDR3 is CASSTNAQSNQPQHF. The CDR3 nucleotides are TGTGCCAGTAGTACCAATGCTCAAAGTAATCAGCCCCAGCATTTT.

The rearrangement uses TRBV27 and TRBJ2-7; D is possibly TRBD2 (7 bases). CDR3 length equals 18 residues. The V gene lost 6 bases and the J gene lost 0 bases, with 24 bases spanning the gap. Germline CDR1 reads MNHEY; CDR2 reads SMNVEV (reference sequence). The CDR3 is CASSPMDEGGSCSYEQYF. In DNA form, the CDR3 reads TGTGCCAGCAGCCCAATGGACGAGGGGGGGAGTTGCTCCTACGAGCAGTACTTC.

V is TRBV14 and J is TRBJ1-4; D gene unclear. Trimming shortened V by 3 bases and J by 7 bases, and 12 bases separated the two germline ends. The length of the CDR3 is 14 residues. Germline V CDR1 and CDR2: SGHDN, FVKESK. CDR3 amino acids: CASSQWSLGEKLFF. For the CDR3, the DNA is TGTGCCAGCAGCCAGTGGAGCCTCGGTGAAAAACTGTTTTTT.

The chain is built from TRBV19 and TRBJ2-1; the match to TRBD2 covers 13 bases. Germline V gene lookup returns CDR1 LNHDA and CDR2 SQIVND (reference sequence). This CDR3 is 17 amino acids long. V lost 0 bases, J lost 10 bases, and 9 bases stayed unmatched. The CDR3 DNA is TGTGCCAGTAGTATAGATTACACGGGGACTAGCGGGGACGAGCAGTTCTTC. It is translated as CASSIDYTGTSGDEQFF.

The CDR3 protein is CASSLNVRPTNRLEAFF. The CDR3, as DNA: TGTGCCAGCAGCTTAAACGTTCGGCCAACGAACAGGTTAGAGGCTTTCTTT. V is TRBV7-2 and J is TRBJ1-1; tentatively, D is TRBD1 (5 bases). Germline CDR1 reads SGHTA; CDR2 reads FQGNSA. V lost 2 bases to trimming and J lost 11 bases, with 27 bases between them. This CDR3 has 17 amino acids.